This T cell receptor (beta chain) was profiled in a study of control samples from healthy donors and cancer patients. Produced via immunoSEQ multiplex PCR; TCRdb's table is partial and in-frame only. The data hold 100,000 or so clones, with 83% observed a single time. The CDR3 covers 15 residues. Deletions cut 4 bases from V and 4 bases from J, with 13 bases between. Looked up from germline, CDR1 is MNHEY and CDR2 is SMNVEV (reference sequence). The receptor comes from a woman aged 45-65 years in good health. This chain connects TRBV27 to TRBJ1-4; D not resolved. The specimen sequenced was blood. CDR3 nucleotide sequence: TGTGCCAGCAGTTCCCTCGGACTGCTTAATGAAAAACTGTTTTTT. Translating gives CASSSLGLLNEKLFF.